These T cell receptor beta chains were read from a single sample in a study of regulatory T cells in long-lasting Graves disease. TCRdb independently ran MiXCR on the multiplex PCR reads; one entry per CDR3 protein. The sample lists 550,000 to 650,000 distinct CDR3 sequences, about 16% occurring once. The same sample was also studied in work on T cells in Graves' hyperthyroidism and ophthalmopathy.

The sequencing here drew on peripheral blood mononuclear cells (PBMCs), taken at new diagnosis, from a patient treated with antithyroid drugs. These TCRs come from a man aged 18 to 30 with Graves disease. Each CDR3 is given with its conserved first and last residue. The D gene is left open where the match is weak. Some rows have no size entry. The others give once, few or many, or a class for an expanded clone.

cdr3_aa: CASTSPAGQTDTQYF; cdr3_nt: TGTGCCAGCACCAGCCCGGCGGGTCAGACAGATACGCAGTATTTT; j_call: TRBJ2-3; clone_size: many; v_call: TRBV7-8; d_call: -
cdr3_aa: CASNLGLGHGVYEQYF; cdr3_nt: TGTGCCAGCAATCTTGGGCTGGGACACGGGGTTTACGAGCAGTACTTC; j_call: TRBJ2-7; clone_size: many; v_call: TRBV12-3/TRBV12-4; d_call: -
cdr3_aa: CSVEDVPASIYNEQFF; cdr3_nt: TGCAGCGTTGAAGATGTCCCAGCTTCTATCTACAATGAGCAGTTCTTC; j_call: TRBJ2-1; clone_size: few; v_call: TRBV29-1; d_call: -
cdr3_aa: CSATPLAGEGYEQYF; cdr3_nt: TGCAGTGCTACTCCATTAGCGGGAGAGGGCTACGAGCAGTACTTC; j_call: TRBJ2-7; clone_size: many; v_call: TRBV20-1; d_call: TRBD2
cdr3_aa: CASSLTSGAHNEQFF; cdr3_nt: TGTGCCAGCAGCCTAACTAGCGGCGCCCACAATGAGCAGTTCTTC; j_call: TRBJ2-1; clone_size: many; v_call: TRBV11-2; d_call: TRBD2
cdr3_aa: CASSFMDRGNSPLHF; cdr3_nt: TGCGCCAGCAGCTTTATGGACAGGGGCAATTCACCCCTCCACTTT; j_call: TRBJ1-6; clone_size: few; v_call: TRBV5-1; d_call: TRBD1
cdr3_aa: CASSLTESSTNEKLFF; cdr3_nt: TGTGCCAGCAGCTTAACCGAGTCTTCAACTAATGAAAAACTGTTTTTT; j_call: TRBJ1-4; clone_size: many; v_call: TRBV7-9; d_call: -
cdr3_aa: CASSLEGLAAYEQYF; cdr3_nt: TGTGCCAGCAGCTTAGAAGGACTAGCGGCCTACGAGCAGTACTTC; j_call: TRBJ2-7; clone_size: many; v_call: TRBV11-2; d_call: TRBD2
cdr3_aa: CASSPVPAKEGYTF; cdr3_nt: TGTGCCAGCAGCCCCGTCCCCGCCAAGGAGGGCTACACCTTC; j_call: TRBJ1-2; clone_size: -; v_call: TRBV12-3/TRBV12-4; d_call: -
cdr3_aa: CASSQGEGTQYF; cdr3_nt: TGTGCCAGCAGCCAAGGGGAGGGTACGCAGTATTTT; j_call: TRBJ2-3; clone_size: many; v_call: TRBV14; d_call: TRBD2
cdr3_aa: CASSLESGEGRQFF; cdr3_nt: TGTGCCAGCAGCTTGGAGTCAGGGGAGGGCCGGCAGTTCTTC; j_call: TRBJ2-1; clone_size: many; v_call: TRBV5-4; d_call: -
cdr3_aa: CASSEKSDIQYF; cdr3_nt: TGTGCCAGCAGTGAGAAGAGTGACATTCAGTACTTC; j_call: TRBJ2-4; clone_size: -; v_call: TRBV2; d_call: -
cdr3_aa: CASSLLTEQYF; cdr3_nt: TGTGCCAGCAGCTTATTGACGGAGCAGTACTTC; j_call: TRBJ2-7; clone_size: many; v_call: TRBV11-2; d_call: -
cdr3_aa: CASSLSPGTQSNEQFF; cdr3_nt: TGTGCCAGCAGTTTATCCCCCGGGACCCAAAGCAATGAGCAGTTCTTC; j_call: TRBJ2-1; clone_size: many; v_call: TRBV27; d_call: -
cdr3_aa: CASNRQGVTYEQYF; cdr3_nt: TGTGCCAGTAATCGACAGGGGGTAACCTACGAGCAGTACTTC; j_call: TRBJ2-7; clone_size: many; v_call: TRBV28; d_call: TRBD1
cdr3_aa: CASSLGHSTEGYEQYF; cdr3_nt: TGCGCCAGCAGCTTGGGCCACAGTACCGAGGGCTACGAGCAGTACTTC; j_call: TRBJ2-7; clone_size: few; v_call: TRBV5-1; d_call: -